The source of this T cell receptor (beta chain) is a study of T cells after yellow fever vaccination. The study's findings and limits: Reappearance after the booster was observed for most primary-vaccination clones (roughly 97% CD4, roughly 88% CD8).

The table lists this clonotype with a few counts. Its antigen is not identified. The CDR3 length is 16 residues. The V and J ends lost 1 base and 0 bases respectively, with 10 bases between them. Germline V gene data show CDR1 as LGHDT and CDR2 as YNNKEL (reference sequence). Conversion of TCR transcripts into cDNA relied on 5'RACE template switching, which added a universal primer site and UMIs. TCRdb ran MiXCR on the 5' RACE reads and lists one entry per CDR3 protein. The sample shows a few hundred thousand distinct CDR3 sequences, 7.5% to 9% of them seen only once. This receptor was obtained from a man aged 18 to 29 who received the YFV17D yellow fever vaccine. The input for sequencing was CD4+ T cells sorted from PBMCs, taken 5 days after the yellow fever booster vaccination. The V gene is TRBV3-1, the J gene TRBJ1-5, with D perhaps matching TRBD1 (6 bases). The CDR3 DNA reads as TGTGCCAGCAGCCAAGGTGGGGGACATAGCAATCAGCCCCAGCATTTT. Residues: CASSQGGGHSNQPQHF.